The source of this T cell receptor (beta chain) is a study of cytomegalovirus exposure and HLA in healthy donors. Overall study results and limits: Analyses of presence/absence relied on an assumption of roughly uniform sequencing depth across donors. In a later analysis, productive TCRs from donors in an Asian-associated ancestry cluster reportedly carried fewer N-insertions than the cohort mean. Certain indistinguishable V segments, among them TRBV6-2 and TRBV6-3, were excluded. Later analysis showed TCR association rates varying by HLA locus, highest for DRB1 and lowest for HLA-C.

As for this clone: Its cognate antigen is unknown.

Vbeta (60) and Jbeta (13) primers were used in the PCR. The method was immunoSEQ multiplex PCR; TCRdb's version includes in-frame clones alone and lacks a portion of them. The sample gives roughly 150,000 clones, roughly four fifths of which show up once; 3% to 3.5% is in the top ten. The CDR3 sequence is 16 residues long. The V gene's germline CDR1 is SGHRS and CDR2 YFSETQ. The junction had 7 bases not matched to a gene; V was cut back by 0 bases and J by 3 bases. This sequence joins TRBV5-1 and TRBJ2-3; the match to TRBD2 covers 7 bases. Sequenced sample: PBMCs. The TCR sequence derives from a male donor in good health and CMV-seronegative. CDR3 DNA sequence: TGCGCCAGCAGCTTGGTTTCGGGAGGTGGTACAGATACGCAGTATTTT. Translation gives CASSLVSGGGTDTQYF.